This note documents a single T cell receptor beta chain sequence. The data are from a study of blood T cell repertoires in COVID-19. The overall study: Samples came from the United States, Italy and Spain, spanning acute and convalescent COVID-19.

Some clones are missing from TCRdb's copy, which holds only in-frame ones; the method was immunoSEQ multiplex PCR. The profile shows 200,000 to 300,000 clones, 70% to 90% of them singletons. V was pared by 6 bases and J by 4 bases, with 7 bases of the junction left unmatched. Germline values: CDR1 KGHSH, CDR2 LQKENI. This CDR3 spans 15 amino acids. The clonotype comes from a woman aged 40 to 49 who had recovered from COVID-19. The sample taken for sequencing was peripheral blood. The chain employs TRBV18 and TRBJ1-2; 11 bases align to TRBD1. CDR3 nucleotide sequence: TGTGCCAGCTCGAAGGACAGGGGGCTTCTCTATGGCTACACCTTC. Encoded protein: CASSKDRGLLYGYTF.